What follows are 28 T cell receptor beta chains derived from one specimen sequenced in a study of blood T cells in healthy people across ages. For the second PCR, which ran for 7 to 11 cycles, a sample-barcoded 5' primer and a J-beta primer mix were used. TCRdb reprocessed the 5' RACE reads via MiXCR and lists one record per CDR3 protein. The table shows hundreds of thousands of distinct CDR3 sequences, with about half occurring only once. Source material: blood. The receptors derive from a woman aged 60-75 years in good health.

The chain is built from TRBV9 and TRBJ2-5; weak D call: TRBD2 (5 bases). The CDR3 contains 13 residues. V lost 0 bases to trimming and J lost 9 bases, with 12 bases between them. CDR1 is SGDLS, CDR2 YYNGEE, per germline. The CDR3 DNA is TGTGCCAGCAGCGTAGCGAGCTCGGAGGCCCAGTACTTC. This translates into CASSVASSEAQYF. The full variable domain, with the rest looked up from reference TRBV9 and TRBJ2-5, is DSGVTQTPKHLITATGQRVTLRCSPRSGDLSVYWYQQSLDQGLQFLIQYYNGEERAKGNILERFSAQQFPDLHSELNLSSLELGDSALYFCASSVASSEAQYFGPGTRLLVL.

The chain links TRBV27 to TRBJ1-2; no firm D call. Germline lookup yields CDR1 MNHEY and CDR2 SMNVEV (reference sequence). This CDR3 has 13 amino acids. V was clipped by 6 bases and J by 7 bases, with 15 bases between them. The CDR3 sequence: CASRPTGEGGYTF. The CDR3 DNA reads TGTGCCAGCAGGCCGACCGGGGAGGGTGGCTACACCTTC.

As concerns this clonotype: One end of the junction fails to match germline, which may point to a read error. The chain carries TRBV20-1 and TRBJ1-4, with D unresolved. The CDR3 runs to 16 residues. The germline CDR1 and CDR2 sequences are DFQATT and SNEGSKA (reference sequence). In DNA, the CDR3 is TGCGGTGCCCTACCCACCAGACGGGCAACTAATGAAAAACTGTTTTTT. Protein sequence: CGALPTRRATNEKLFF.

This clonotype was counted between two and nine times. A read error may explain this, as a much larger clone is one base away. The chain employs TRBV28 and TRBJ2-5; a weak D match, TRBD2 (6 bases). V shed 5 bases and J shed 2 bases, with 15 bases lying between them. CDR1 and CDR2 (germline): MDHEN, SYDVKM. There are 15 residues in the CDR3. The CDR3 DNA reads TGTGCCAGCAGTCCGGGACGAGCGGGTCAAGAGACCCAGTACTTC. Residues: CASSPGRAGQETQYF.

The DNA of the CDR3 is TGTGCCAGCAGAGCCCCGGGACACATCTTCCATGGCTACACCTTC. Translation: CASRAPGHIFHGYTF. V and J are TRBV6-5 and TRBJ1-2; possibly TRBD1 for D (6 bases). The CDR3 extends over 15 amino acids. Trimming took off 6 bases at V and 6 bases at J, with 20 bases between the two ends. CDR1 is MNHEY and CDR2 is SVGAGI in the germline V gene.

On this clonotype itself: An end of the junction differs from the germline gene, which may be a read error. The V and J genes are TRBV5-1 and TRBJ2-6; TRBD1 matches 7 bases. Germline CDR1 reads SGHRS; CDR2 reads YFSETQ. The CDR3 is 22 residues long. CDR3 amino acids: CAGSASGPLRQGPYSGANVLTF. CDR3 sequence (DNA): TGCGCCGGCAGCGCTTCGGGACCCCTCAGACAGGGTCCCTACAGCGGGGCCAACGTCCTGACTTTC.

The chain recombines TRBV20-1 with TRBJ1-1; possibly TRBD1 for D (5 bases). Germline assignment: CDR1 DFQATT and CDR2 SNEGSKA (reference sequence). The CDR3 has 18 residues. Trimming removed 1 base at V and 0 bases at J, with 21 bases between. Written as DNA, the CDR3 is TGCAGTGCTAGAGGGCGGGTAAGGAGACAGTCCATGAACACTGAAGCTTTCTTT. This gives the protein CSARGRVRRQSMNTEAFF.

The chain links TRBV7-9 to TRBJ1-3; D is undetermined. Deletions cut 0 bases from V and 0 bases from J, with 9 bases between. CDR1 SEHNR and CDR2 FQNEAQ come from the germline V gene (reference sequence). The CDR3 is made up of 16 amino acids. In DNA form, the CDR3 reads TGTGCCAGCAGCTTAGCCCCTGCAGTCTCTGGAAACACCATATATTTT. Protein sequence: CASSLAPAVSGNTIYF.

V is TRBV18 and J is TRBJ2-4; 7 bases agree with TRBD1. V lost 2 bases and J lost 4; bases outside the gene matches: 8. CDR3 length: 16 residues. Per germline, CDR1 KGHSH and CDR2 LQKENI. CDR3 residues: CASSPRTGGVKNIQYF. As DNA, the CDR3 is TGTGCCAGCTCACCAAGGACAGGCGGCGTAAAAAACATTCAGTACTTC.

The sample holds a few counts of this clonotype. This rearrangement joins TRBV28 to TRBJ2-1, with D possibly matching TRBD1 (5 bases). Germline-derived CDR1 and CDR2 are MDHEN and SYDVKM. The CDR3 runs 12 residues. Between the trimmed V and J ends, which lost 6 bases and 9 bases, there was a span of 12 bases. The CDR3 reads CASRLQVSEQFF. The CDR3 DNA reads TGTGCCAGCAGGCTACAGGTATCTGAGCAGTTCTTC. The full variable domain, completed using reference TRBV28 and TRBJ2-1, is DVKVTQSSRYLVKRTGEKVFLECVQDMDHENMFWYRQDPGLGLRLIYFSYDVKMKEKGDIPEGYSVSREKKERFSLILESASTNQTSMYLCASRLQVSEQFFGPGTRLTVL.

V is TRBV6-5 and J is TRBJ1-2, with D unresolved. Per the germline V gene, CDR1 is MNHEY and CDR2 is SVGAGI. With 6 bases removed from V and 7 bases from J, the gap between germline ends came to 12 bases. CDR3 size: 12 residues. DNA for the CDR3: TGTGCCAGCAGACCATCCCTAGGTGGCTACACCTTC. This translates into CASRPSLGGYTF.

The rearrangement links TRBV4-2 to TRBJ2-7; the match to TRBD1 covers 7 bases. Germline-derived CDR1 and CDR2 are LGHNA and YNFKEQ. After removal of 2 bases from V and 4 bases from J, the junction contained 2 bases not matched to a gene. The CDR3 is made up of 13 amino acids. The CDR3 is CASSQYRGYEQYF. The CDR3 DNA sequence: TGTGCCAGCAGCCAATACAGGGGTTACGAGCAGTACTTC.

As for this clonotype: A much larger clonotype is one base distant, so this may be a read error. The V gene is TRBV29-1, the J gene TRBJ2-7; the D gene is possibly TRBD1 (5 bases). Germline CDR1 SQVTM, CDR2 ANQGSEA. This CDR3 is 14 amino acids long. CDR3 nucleotides: TGCAGCGTGGCCGCAGGGCTCAGCTCCTCCGAGCAGTACTTC. Translating it yields CSVAAGLSSSEQYF.

This clonotype was observed a few times. The V and J genes are TRBV2 and TRBJ2-3; TRBD2 aligns across 10 bases. This CDR3 is built from 14 residues. Trimming cost V 8 bases and J 1 base; bases outside gene matches: 3. CDR1 SNHLY and CDR2 FYNNEI come from the germline V gene. CDR3 nucleotide sequence: TGTGCCAGCGGCGGACTAGCGGGCACAGATACGCAGTATTTT. Protein sequence: CASGGLAGTDTQYF.

The chain recombines TRBV29-1 with TRBJ2-1; maybe TRBD1 (6 bases). Germline V gene lookup returns CDR1 SQVTM and CDR2 ANQGSEA. This CDR3 has 13 residues. V lost 5 bases and J 4 bases, leaving 12 bases between the germline ends. The DNA for the CDR3 is TGCAGCGTTTATCAGGGGAATTACAATGAGCAGTTCTTC. It yields the protein CSVYQGNYNEQFF.

This clonotype was seen many times. This rearrangement joins TRBV10-3 to TRBJ2-1; D uncertain. V shed 4 bases and J shed 0 bases, with 13 bases lying between them. CDR1 is ENHRY, CDR2 SYGVKD, per germline. The CDR3 is 16 amino acids. The CDR3 bases are TGTGCCATCAGTGTGGACCCTAGTTTCTCCTACAATGAGCAGTTCTTC. This translates into CAISVDPSFSYNEQFF.

The chain joins TRBV6-2 or TRBV6-3 to TRBJ1-1, with D unresolved. V shed 2 bases and J shed 3 bases, with 7 bases lying between them. CDR1 is MNHEY and CDR2 is SVGEGT in the germline V gene. The CDR3 is 13 residues long. This CDR3 reads CASSYPGDTEAFF. CDR3 DNA sequence: TGTGCCAGCAGTTACCCTGGGGACACTGAAGCTTTCTTT.

The chain joins TRBV24-1 to TRBJ2-1, with D unclear. The CDR3 covers 14 residues. V lost 4 bases, J lost 4 bases, and 10 bases lay in between. Per germline, CDR1 KGHDR and CDR2 SFDVKD. The CDR3 reads CATSDVLGYNEQFF. The CDR3 coding sequence is TGTGCCACCAGTGACGTTCTGGGATACAATGAGCAGTTCTTC.

The V gene is TRBV30, the J gene TRBJ2-6; D not certain. From germline, CDR1 is GTSNPN and CDR2 SVGIG (reference sequence). V was clipped by 1 base and J by 1 base, with 5 bases between them. CDR3 length: 14 residues. In DNA form, the CDR3 reads TGTGCCTGGAGTGACATTTCTGGGGCCAACGTCCTGACTTTC. Protein: CAWSDISGANVLTF.

This clonotype has just a few counts. CDR3 region: CAWRDQGPYHEQYF. The CDR3 DNA is TGTGCCTGGAGAGACCAGGGGCCCTATCACGAGCAGTACTTC. The V call is TRBV30, the J call TRBJ2-7, with D possibly TRBD1 on 6 matching bases. The CDR3 extends over 14 amino acids. CDR1 and CDR2 from the germline V gene are GTSNPN and SVGIG (reference sequence). The germline V and J ends were trimmed by 3 bases and 5 bases, with 17 bases remaining between them.

The rearrangement links TRBV20-1 to TRBJ2-7; maybe TRBD2 (5 bases). CDR3 length equals 14 residues. V gave up 6 bases and J gave up 7 bases, with 22 bases separating them. The germline gives CDR1 DFQATT, CDR2 SNEGSKA (reference sequence). In DNA, the CDR3 is TGCAGTGCCCAACCAGCGGTGGGGTGGAATGAGCAGTACTTC. As protein: CSAQPAVGWNEQYF.

The chain combines TRBV20-1 with TRBJ2-7; 7 bases are shared with TRBD1. The J segment lost 3 bases and the V segment lost 0 bases, leaving 5 bases of the junction unmatched. Germline loops: CDR1 DFQATT, CDR2 SNEGSKA (reference sequence). The CDR3 contains 14 residues. CDR3 sequence (DNA): TGCAGTGCTAGAGACAGGCGGACAGGCTACGAGCAGTACTTC. This codes for CSARDRRTGYEQYF.

V and J are TRBV4-3 and TRBJ2-3, with D hard to call. V was shortened by 0 bases and J by 0 bases, with 10 bases between the two germline ends. The CDR3 is made up of 16 amino acids. Germline V gene data show CDR1 as LGHNA and CDR2 as YSLEER. The DNA of the CDR3 is TGCGCCAGCAGCCAAGAGATCGGATATAGCACAGATACGCAGTATTTT. This codes for CASSQEIGYSTDTQYF.

The chain couples TRBV20-1 to TRBJ2-1; the match to TRBD2 covers 10 bases. Unmatched junction bases numbered 5, after V lost 5 bases and J lost 7 bases. Germline-derived CDR1 and CDR2 are DFQATT and SNEGSKA (reference sequence). This CDR3 spans 13 amino acids. CDR3 DNA sequence: TGCAGTGCTTATAGCGGGAGGCAGAATGAGCAGTTCTTC. Amino acid sequence: CSAYSGRQNEQFF.

The V call is TRBV28, the J call TRBJ2-5; 8 bases are shared with TRBD2. Per germline, CDR1 MDHEN and CDR2 SYDVKM. J lost 3 bases, V lost 10 bases, and 4 bases had no gene match. The CDR3 contains 12 residues. In DNA, the CDR3 is TGTGCCACCCGAGCGGGAGAAGAGACCCAGTACTTC. Residues: CATRAGEETQYF.

A single count supports this clonotype. This chain links TRBV5-1 with TRBJ2-7; 8 positions agree with TRBD1. This CDR3 is built from 18 residues. V was clipped by 3 bases and J by 3 bases; unmatched bases: 17. The germline V gene has CDR1 SGHRS and CDR2 YFSETQ. Written as DNA, the CDR3 is TGCGCCAGCAGCTGGGGGTCGGTGAGACAGGGGAGTCACTACGAGCAGTACTTC. It yields the protein CASSWGSVRQGSHYEQYF.

This chain connects TRBV9 to TRBJ2-4, with D possibly being TRBD1 or TRBD2 (5 bases each). The DNA end lines up better with TRBJ2-7; the J call may be wrong. Looked up from germline, CDR1 is SGDLS and CDR2 is YYNGEE. The CDR3 contains 12 residues. In DNA form, the CDR3 reads TGTGCCAGCGGGGACGGAGCCTACGAGCAGTACTTC. It codes for CASGDGAYEQYF.

This clonotype has at least ten counts. The genes are TRBV7-8 and TRBJ1-6; 8 bases agree with TRBD1. J was trimmed by 8 bases and V by 4 bases; bases with no gene match: 4. Germline-derived CDR1 and CDR2 are SGHVS and FQNEAQ. This CDR3 has 14 amino acids. CDR3 protein: CASSWGQEDSPLHF. Here the CDR3 DNA reads TGTGCCAGCAGCTGGGGACAGGAGGATTCACCCCTCCACTTT.